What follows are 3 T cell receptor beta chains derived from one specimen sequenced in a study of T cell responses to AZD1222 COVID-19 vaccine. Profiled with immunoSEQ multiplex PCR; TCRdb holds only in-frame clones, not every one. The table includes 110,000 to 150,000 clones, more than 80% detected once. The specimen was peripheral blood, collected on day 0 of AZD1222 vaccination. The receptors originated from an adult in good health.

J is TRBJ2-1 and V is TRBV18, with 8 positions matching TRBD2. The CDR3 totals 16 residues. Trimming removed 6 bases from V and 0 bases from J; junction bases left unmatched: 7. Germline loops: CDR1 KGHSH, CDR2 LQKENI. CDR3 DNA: TGTGCCAGCTCCCTAGGAGCGGGAGTCTCCTACAATGAGCAGTTCTTC. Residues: CASSLGAGVSYNEQFF.

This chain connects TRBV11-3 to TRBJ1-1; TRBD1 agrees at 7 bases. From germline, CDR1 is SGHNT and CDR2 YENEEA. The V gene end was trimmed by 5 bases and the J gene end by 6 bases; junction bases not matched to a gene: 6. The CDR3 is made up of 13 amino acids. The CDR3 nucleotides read TGTGCCAGCAGCCTAATAGGGGGCTCTGAAGCTTTCTTT. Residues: CASSLIGGSEAFF. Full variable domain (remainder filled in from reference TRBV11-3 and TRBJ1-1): EAGVVQSPRYKIIEKKQPVAFWCNPISGHNTLYWYLQNLGQGPELLIRYENEEAVDDSQLPKDRFSAERLKGVDSTLKIQPAELGDSAVYLCASSLIGGSEAFFGQGTRLTVV.

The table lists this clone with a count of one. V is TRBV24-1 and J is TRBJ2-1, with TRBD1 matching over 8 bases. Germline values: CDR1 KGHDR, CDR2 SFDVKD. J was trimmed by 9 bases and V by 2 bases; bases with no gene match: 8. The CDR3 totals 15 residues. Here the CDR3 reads CATSDSNRGYLEQFF. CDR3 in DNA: TGTGCCACCAGTGATTCGAACAGGGGGTACCTTGAGCAGTTCTTC.